This T cell receptor beta chain was profiled in a study of shared clonotypes between healthy human individuals (dated by TCRdb to about 2020). In the study overall: A couple of women and a few men aged 18 to 49 years were included in the cohort. For each donor, CD4 naive and CD4 memory were each given three plates, CD8 naive was given two plates, and CD8 memory was given one plate. Different laboratories and diverse techniques were used to prepare libraries and sequence TCR repertoires, to increase sequencing depth and limit assay-specific biases. To estimate repertoire size and how much clonotypes are shared between individuals, the study performed deep sequencing of blood TCR repertoires from 4 to 6 healthy adults. Leukapheresis yielded between about 0.94 and 8.9 billion PBMCs per donor.

Concerning this clone: Its antigen has not been determined. Base-call qualities are not available, and no considerably larger clone is one nucleotide away.

Using the deep immunoSEQ assay, TCR CDR3 regions were amplified from genomic DNA by multiplex PCR. Extracted genomic DNA from each cell subset was spread evenly across all wells of several immunoSEQ 96-well plates, with each plate serving as a replicate. For sorted subsets, each replicate PCR was loaded with 200 ng genomic DNA, equivalent to 25,000 to 35,000 T cell genomes. Purified libraries were measured with a Qubit 3.0 fluorometer, size-checked on a Bioanalyzer 2100, and measured again with the KAPA Library Quantification kit. Every immunoSEQ 96-well plate was sequenced on a separate single-read 150-cycle Illumina NextSeq 550 flow cell. Per the authors' processing: Because the immunoSEQ output held only junctional sequences and lacked quality scores, the filtering could not match the filtering applied to full-length reads. To assign V/J genes and CDR3, sequences were annotated against IMGT germline references using PyIR, a Python wrapper for IgBLAST v1.9. Reads with weak V/J assignments (E-value above 1e-6), missing CDR3, stop codons, out-of-frame junctions, or ambiguous translated residues were removed. V3J clonotypes were defined as sequences sharing an identical inferred V gene, J gene, and CDR3 amino acid sequence. Percentage overlap between repertoires was computed as shared unique clonotypes divided by the size of the smaller repertoire. Three approaches were used to assess repertoire richness: RTK rarefaction, the Chao1 estimator, and Recon v2.1 estimates of unobserved clonotypes. Generation probabilities for all TCRbeta clonotypes obtained by the gDNA method from a few donors were computed using OLGA. Sourced from immuneACCESS, this table was stored by TCRdb with only in-frame sequences that have V and J called. A share of the clones is absent; for the studies checked, an unresolved V gene accounts for under half, and the remainder has no known explanation. The V and J calls and clone size come from that table; D and trimming were worked out from the DNA. The sample has over 2 million clones on record, 90% to 95% of them singletons. Jointly, the top ten make up roughly 0.13% of the sample.

Here V drops 5 bases and J drops 0 bases, and the junction holds 10 bases not matched to any gene. The germline V gene (reference sequence) sets CDR1 to MNHEY and CDR2 to SMNVEV. The CDR3 numbers 18 residues from cysteine through phenylalanine. Here the CDR3 DNA is all that survives: 54 bases in frame from base 1. General findings and caveats noted by the study authors: Naive subsets generally had larger estimated clonotype richness than memory subsets did. Pairwise subsampling indicated that sequencing depth was expected to affect the degree of clonotype sharing among donors. Incomplete sequencing was indicated by rarefaction of sorted-subset datasets, despite the large sequencing depth. Higher generation probabilities were observed for clonotypes shared by all four sorted-subset donors than for non-shared clonotypes. When a few donors were compared, the shared fraction of clonotypes was 5% to 6.5% for naive CD4, around 3.5% for naive CD8, roughly 2.5% for memory CD4, and 0.35% to 0.4% for memory CD8. Sampling was restricted to blood, and TCR repertoires in tissue are likely to differ from TCR repertoires in blood. Because the study included a small number of donors, the genetic and exposure-history diversity represented was limited.

The donors were healthy, HIV-negative adults who had no recently reported acute infections or vaccinations. All donors were Caucasian adults living in Nashville, Tennessee, USA. CD4+ T cells were enriched by magnetic negative selection, after which naive cells were positively selected on CD45RA and the negative fraction was taken as the memory subset. Blood was obtained by leukapheresis, after which PBMCs were separated by Ficoll-Histopaque density gradient centrifugation and cryopreserved in liquid nitrogen vapor phase. Purity and quantity of every magnetically sorted T cell population were checked by analytical flow cytometry. Each sorted fraction had its genomic DNA isolated and then quantified by UV absorbance on a Nanodrop 2000c.

Sequencing used naive CD4+ T cells sorted from blood. In the paper's terms, the cell subset or site label means: CD45RA+ positively selected. This chain joins TRBV27 to TRBJ2-5; 12 bases in the junction line up with TRBD2. This TCR was sampled from a man aged 18 to 30 in good health. The DNA reads as follows: TGTGCCAGCAGTCTGAGCTATACTAGCGGGGGGTACCAAGAGACCCAGTACTTC. The encoded protein is CASSLSYTSGGYQETQYF.